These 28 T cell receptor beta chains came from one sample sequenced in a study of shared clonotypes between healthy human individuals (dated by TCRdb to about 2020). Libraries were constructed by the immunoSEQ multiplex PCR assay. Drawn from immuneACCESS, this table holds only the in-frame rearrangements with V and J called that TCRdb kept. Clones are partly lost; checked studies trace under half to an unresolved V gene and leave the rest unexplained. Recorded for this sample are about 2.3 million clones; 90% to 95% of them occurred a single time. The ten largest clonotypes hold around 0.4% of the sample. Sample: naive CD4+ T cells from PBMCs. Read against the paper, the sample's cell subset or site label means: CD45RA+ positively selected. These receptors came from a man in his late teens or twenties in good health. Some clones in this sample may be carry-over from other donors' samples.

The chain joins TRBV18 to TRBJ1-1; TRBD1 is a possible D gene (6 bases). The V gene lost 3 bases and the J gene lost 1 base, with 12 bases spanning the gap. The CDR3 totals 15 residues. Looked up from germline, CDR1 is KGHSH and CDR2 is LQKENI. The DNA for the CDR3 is TGTGCCAGCTCACCGACCGGGACAAGGAACACTGAAGCTTTCTTT. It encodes CASSPTGTRNTEAFF.

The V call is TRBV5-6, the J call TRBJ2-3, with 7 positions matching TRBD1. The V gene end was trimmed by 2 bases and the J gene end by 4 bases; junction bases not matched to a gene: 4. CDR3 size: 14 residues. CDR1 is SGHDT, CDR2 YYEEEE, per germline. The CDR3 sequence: CASSFDRAADTQYF. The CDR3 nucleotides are TGTGCCAGCAGCTTTGACAGGGCCGCAGATACGCAGTATTTT.

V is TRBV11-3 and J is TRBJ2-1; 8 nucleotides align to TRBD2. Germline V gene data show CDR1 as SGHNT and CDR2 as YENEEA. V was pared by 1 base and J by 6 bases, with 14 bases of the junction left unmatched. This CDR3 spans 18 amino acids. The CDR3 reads CASSLVGIAGSPGNEQFF. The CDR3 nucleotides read TGTGCCAGCAGCTTAGTTGGGATAGCGGGGTCTCCTGGCAATGAGCAGTTCTTC.

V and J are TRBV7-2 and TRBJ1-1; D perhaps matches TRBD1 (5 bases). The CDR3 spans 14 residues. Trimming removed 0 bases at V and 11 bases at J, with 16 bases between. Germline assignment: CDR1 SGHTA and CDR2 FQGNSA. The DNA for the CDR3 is TGTGCCAGCAGCTTAGCCTTTGTTCAGGGTAGGGCTTTCTTT. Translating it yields CASSLAFVQGRAFF.

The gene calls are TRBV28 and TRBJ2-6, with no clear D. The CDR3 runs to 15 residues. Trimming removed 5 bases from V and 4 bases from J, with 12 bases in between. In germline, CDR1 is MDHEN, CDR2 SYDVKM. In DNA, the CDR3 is TGTGCCAGCAGTCCCTTTCGGGCCGGGGCCAACGTCCTGACTTTC. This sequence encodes CASSPFRAGANVLTF.

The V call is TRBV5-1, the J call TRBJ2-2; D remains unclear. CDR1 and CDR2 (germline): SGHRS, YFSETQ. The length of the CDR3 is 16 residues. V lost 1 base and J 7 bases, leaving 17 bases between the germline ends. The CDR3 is CASSLWVGEGSGELFF. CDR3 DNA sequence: TGCGCCAGCAGCTTGTGGGTTGGTGAAGGTAGCGGGGAGCTGTTTTTT.

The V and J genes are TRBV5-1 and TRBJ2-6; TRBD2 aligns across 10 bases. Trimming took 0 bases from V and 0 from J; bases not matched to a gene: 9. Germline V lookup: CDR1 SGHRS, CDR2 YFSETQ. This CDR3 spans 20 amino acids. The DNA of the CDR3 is TGCGCCAGCAGCTTGGTGACCTTAGCGGGGGGCATCTCTGGGGCCAACGTCCTGACTTTC. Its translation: CASSLVTLAGGISGANVLTF.

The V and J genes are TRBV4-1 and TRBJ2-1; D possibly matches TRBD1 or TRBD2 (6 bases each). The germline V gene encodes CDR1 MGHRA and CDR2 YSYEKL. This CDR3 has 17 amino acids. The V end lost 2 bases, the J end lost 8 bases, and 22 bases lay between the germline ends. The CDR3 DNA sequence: TGCGCCAGCAGCCAACCCGCAATCGGGGGCCCTAATGATGAGCAGTTCTTC. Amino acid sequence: CASSQPAIGGPNDEQFF.

This CDR3 reads CASSYKRQGSDTQYF. The DNA of the CDR3 is TGTGCCAGCAGTTACAAGAGACAGGGCTCCGATACGCAGTATTTT. This chain joins TRBV6-5 and TRBJ2-3, with 7 bases lining up with TRBD1. From germline, CDR1 is MNHEY and CDR2 SVGAGI. The CDR3 spans 15 residues. V was pared by 2 bases and J by 6 bases, with 8 bases of the junction left unmatched.

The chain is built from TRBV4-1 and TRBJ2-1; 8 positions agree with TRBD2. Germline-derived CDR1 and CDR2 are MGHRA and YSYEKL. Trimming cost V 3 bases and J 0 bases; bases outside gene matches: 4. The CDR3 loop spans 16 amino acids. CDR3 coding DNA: TGCGCCAGCAGCCACCCCGGGACTAGCTCCTACAATGAGCAGTTCTTC. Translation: CASSHPGTSSYNEQFF.

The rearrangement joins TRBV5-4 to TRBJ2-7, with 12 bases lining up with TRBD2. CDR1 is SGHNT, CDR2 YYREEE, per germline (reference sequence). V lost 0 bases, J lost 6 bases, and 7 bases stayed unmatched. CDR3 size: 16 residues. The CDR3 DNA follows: TGTGCCAGCAGCTTGGTCGCTAGCGGGAGGGCAATCGAGCAGTACTTC. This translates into CASSLVASGRAIEQYF.

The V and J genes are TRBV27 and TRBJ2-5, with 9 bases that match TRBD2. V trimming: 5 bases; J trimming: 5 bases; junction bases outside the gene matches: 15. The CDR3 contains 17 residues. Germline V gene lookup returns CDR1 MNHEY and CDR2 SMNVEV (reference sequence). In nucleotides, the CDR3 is TGTGCCAGCAGTCCGAAGCTAGCGGGAATGTTGAGGGAGACCCAGTACTTC. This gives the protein CASSPKLAGMLRETQYF.

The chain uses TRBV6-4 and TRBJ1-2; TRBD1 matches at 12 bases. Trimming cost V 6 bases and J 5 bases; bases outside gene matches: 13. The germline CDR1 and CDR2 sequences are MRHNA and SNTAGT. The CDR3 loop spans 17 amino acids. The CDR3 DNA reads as TGTGCCAGCAGGCGGAGGGACAGGGGGCTCTATGGGTATGGCTACACCTTC. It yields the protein CASRRRDRGLYGYGYTF.

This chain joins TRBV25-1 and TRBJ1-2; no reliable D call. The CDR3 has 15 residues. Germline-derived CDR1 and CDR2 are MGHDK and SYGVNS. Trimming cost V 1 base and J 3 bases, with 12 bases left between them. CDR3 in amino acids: CASSELSPRDYGYTF. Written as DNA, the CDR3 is TGTGCCAGCAGTGAATTAAGCCCTCGGGACTATGGCTACACCTTC.

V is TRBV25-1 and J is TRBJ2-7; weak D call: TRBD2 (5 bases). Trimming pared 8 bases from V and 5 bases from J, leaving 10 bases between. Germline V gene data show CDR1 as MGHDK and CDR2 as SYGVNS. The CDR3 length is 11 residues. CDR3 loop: CASPRAHEQYF. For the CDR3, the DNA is TGTGCCAGCCCGAGGGCCCACGAGCAGTACTTC.

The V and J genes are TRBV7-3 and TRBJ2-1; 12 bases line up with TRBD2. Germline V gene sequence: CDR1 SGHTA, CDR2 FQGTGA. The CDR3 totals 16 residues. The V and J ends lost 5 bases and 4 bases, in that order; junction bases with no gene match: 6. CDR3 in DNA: TGTGCCAGCAGCCCCCGGACTAGCGGGAAGTACAATGAGCAGTTCTTC. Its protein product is CASSPRTSGKYNEQFF.

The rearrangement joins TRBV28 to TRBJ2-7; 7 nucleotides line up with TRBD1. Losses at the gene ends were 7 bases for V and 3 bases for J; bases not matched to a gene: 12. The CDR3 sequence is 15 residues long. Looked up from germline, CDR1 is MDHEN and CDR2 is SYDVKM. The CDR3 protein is CASTRTAGGFYEQYF. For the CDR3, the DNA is TGTGCCAGCACCCGGACCGCAGGGGGATTCTACGAGCAGTACTTC. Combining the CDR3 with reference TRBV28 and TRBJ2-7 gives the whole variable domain DVKVTQSSRYLVKRTGEKVFLECVQDMDHENMFWYRQDPGLGLRLIYFSYDVKMKEKGDIPEGYSVSREKKERFSLILESASTNQTSMYLCASTRTAGGFYEQYFGPGTRLTVT.

As DNA, the CDR3 is TGTGCCAGCAGACAGACCCTCGCAAACTACGAGCAGTACTTC. It encodes CASRQTLANYEQYF. This chain uses TRBV28 with TRBJ2-7, with no clear D. Looked up from germline, CDR1 is MDHEN and CDR2 is SYDVKM. There are 14 residues in the CDR3. The V and J ends lost 6 bases and 3 bases respectively, with 15 bases between them.

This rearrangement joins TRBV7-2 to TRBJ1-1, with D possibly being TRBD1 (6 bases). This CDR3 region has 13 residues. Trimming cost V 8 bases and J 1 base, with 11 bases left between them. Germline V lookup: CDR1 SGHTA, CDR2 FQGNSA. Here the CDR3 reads CASRPGANTEAFF. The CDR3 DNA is TGTGCCAGCCGGCCGGGGGCGAACACTGAAGCTTTCTTT.

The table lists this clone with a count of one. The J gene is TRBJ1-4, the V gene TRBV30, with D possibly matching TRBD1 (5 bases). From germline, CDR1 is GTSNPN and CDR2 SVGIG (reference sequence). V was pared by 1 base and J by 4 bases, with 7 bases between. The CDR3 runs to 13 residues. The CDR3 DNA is TGTGCCTGGAGTGCAGGGTTTAATGAAAAACTGTTTTTT. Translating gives CAWSAGFNEKLFF.

This CDR3 reads CASQWWGQAGANVLTF. CDR3 bases: TGTGCCAGTCAATGGTGGGGTCAGGCTGGGGCCAACGTCCTGACTTTC. V gene TRBV6-9 combines with J gene TRBJ2-6; D not certain. This CDR3 comprises 16 residues. CDR1 is MNHGY and CDR2 is SVAAGI in the germline V gene. V was clipped by 9 bases and J by 2 bases, with 17 bases between them.

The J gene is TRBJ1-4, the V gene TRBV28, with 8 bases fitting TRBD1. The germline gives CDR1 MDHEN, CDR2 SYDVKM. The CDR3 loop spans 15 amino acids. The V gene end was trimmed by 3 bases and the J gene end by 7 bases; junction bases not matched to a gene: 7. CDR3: CASSFSRGPSEKLFF. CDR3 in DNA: TGTGCCAGCAGTTTTTCCAGGGGGCCTTCTGAAAAACTGTTTTTT.

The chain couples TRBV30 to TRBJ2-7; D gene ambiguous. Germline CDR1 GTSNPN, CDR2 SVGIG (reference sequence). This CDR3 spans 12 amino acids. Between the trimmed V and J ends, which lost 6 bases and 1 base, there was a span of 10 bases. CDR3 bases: TGTGCCTGCCGTCCGCGGTCCTACGAGCAGTACTTC. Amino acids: CACRPRSYEQYF. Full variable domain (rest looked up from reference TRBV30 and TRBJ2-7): SQTIHQWPATLVQPVGSPLSLECTVEGTSNPNLYWYRQAAGRGLQLLFYSVGIGQISSEVPQNLSASRPQDRQFILSSKKLLLSDSGFYLCACRPRSYEQYFGPGTRLTVT.

The CDR3 DNA sequence: TGTGCCAGCAGTTCTAATCGGGGCTCGGTCTTGGAGACCCAGTACTTC. Protein product: CASSSNRGSVLETQYF. The V and J genes are TRBV28 and TRBJ2-5; D possibly matches TRBD1 or TRBD2 (5 bases each). The germline CDR1 and CDR2 sequences are MDHEN and SYDVKM. This CDR3 comprises 16 residues. V lost 4 bases to trimming and J lost 5 bases, with 20 bases between them.

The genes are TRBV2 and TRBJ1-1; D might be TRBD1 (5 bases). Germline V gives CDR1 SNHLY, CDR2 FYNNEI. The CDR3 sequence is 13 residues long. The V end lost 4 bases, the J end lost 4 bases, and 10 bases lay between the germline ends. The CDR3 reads CASSAGGGTEAFF. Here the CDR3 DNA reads TGTGCCAGCAGTGCTGGGGGGGGCACTGAAGCTTTCTTT. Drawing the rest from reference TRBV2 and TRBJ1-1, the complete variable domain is EPEVTQTPSHQVTQMGQEVILRCVPISNHLYFYWYRQILGQKVEFLVSFYNNEISEKSEIFDDQFSVERPDGSNFTLKIRSTKLEDSAMYFCASSAGGGTEAFFGQGTRLTVV.

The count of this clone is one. The CDR3 sequence: CASSYGRDRGFF. The CDR3 DNA reads TGTGCCAGCAGTTACGGACGGGACAGGGGGTTCTTC. The V call is TRBV6-6, the J call TRBJ2-1; 10 positions agree with TRBD1. Germline values: CDR1 MNHNY, CDR2 SVGAGI (reference sequence). The CDR3 runs 12 residues. V was pared by 2 bases and J by 15 bases, with 4 bases of the junction left unmatched.

The CDR3 protein is CAISVLGGSYNEQFF. The CDR3 DNA is TGTGCCATCAGCGTCTTAGGGGGCTCCTACAATGAGCAGTTCTTC. The chain couples TRBV10-3 to TRBJ2-1; possible D gene TRBD1, 6 bases. This CDR3 region has 15 residues. Trimming left V 6 bases short and J 0 bases short, with 12 bases between. From germline, CDR1 is ENHRY and CDR2 SYGVKD.

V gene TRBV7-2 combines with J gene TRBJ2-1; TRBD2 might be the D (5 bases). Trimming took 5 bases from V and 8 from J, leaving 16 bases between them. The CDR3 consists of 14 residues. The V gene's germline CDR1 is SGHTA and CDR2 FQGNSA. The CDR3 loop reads CASSAVGSGYEQFF. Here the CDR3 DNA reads TGTGCCAGCAGCGCGGTTGGATCGGGGTATGAGCAGTTCTTC.